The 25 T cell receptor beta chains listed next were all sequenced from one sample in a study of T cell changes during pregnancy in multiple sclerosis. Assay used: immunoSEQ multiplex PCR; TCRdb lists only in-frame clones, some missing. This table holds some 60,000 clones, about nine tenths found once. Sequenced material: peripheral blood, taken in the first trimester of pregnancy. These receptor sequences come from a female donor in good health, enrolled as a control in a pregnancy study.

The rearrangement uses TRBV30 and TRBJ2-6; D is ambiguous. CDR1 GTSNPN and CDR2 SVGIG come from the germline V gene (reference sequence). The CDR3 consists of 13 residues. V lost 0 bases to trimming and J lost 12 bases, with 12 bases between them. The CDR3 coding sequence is TGTGCCTGGAGTGTAACACGATCTGGCGTCCTGACTTTC. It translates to CAWSVTRSGVLTF.

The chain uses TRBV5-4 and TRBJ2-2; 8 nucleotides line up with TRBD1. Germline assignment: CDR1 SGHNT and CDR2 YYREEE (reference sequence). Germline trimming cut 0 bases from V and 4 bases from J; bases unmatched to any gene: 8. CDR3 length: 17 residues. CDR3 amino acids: CASSLATGTGATGELFF. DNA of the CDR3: TGTGCCAGCAGCTTGGCTACCGGGACAGGAGCCACCGGGGAGCTGTTTTTT. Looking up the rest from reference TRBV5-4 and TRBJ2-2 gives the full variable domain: ETGVTQSPTHLIKTRGQQVTLRCSSQSGHNTVSWYQQALGQGPQFIFQYYREEENGRGNFPPRFSGLQFPNYSSELNVNALELDDSALYLCASSLATGTGATGELFFGEGSRLTVL.

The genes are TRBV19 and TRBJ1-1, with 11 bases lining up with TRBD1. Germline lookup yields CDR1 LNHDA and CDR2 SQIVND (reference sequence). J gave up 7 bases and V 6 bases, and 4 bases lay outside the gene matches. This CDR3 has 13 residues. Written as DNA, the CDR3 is TGTGCCAGTAGGGGACAGGGGGGAAGTGAAGCTTTCTTT. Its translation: CASRGQGGSEAFF.

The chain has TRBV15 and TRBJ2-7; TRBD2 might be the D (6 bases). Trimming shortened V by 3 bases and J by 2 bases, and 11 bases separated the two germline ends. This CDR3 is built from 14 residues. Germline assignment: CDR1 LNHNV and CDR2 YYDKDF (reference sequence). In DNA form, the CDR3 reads TGTGCCACCAGCAGGTCTCCGGGGGCCTACGAGCAGTACTTC. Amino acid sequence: CATSRSPGAYEQYF.

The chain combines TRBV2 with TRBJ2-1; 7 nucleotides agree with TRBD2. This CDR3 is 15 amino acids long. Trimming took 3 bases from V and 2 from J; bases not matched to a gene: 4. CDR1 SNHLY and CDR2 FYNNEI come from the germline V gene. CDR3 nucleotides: TGTGCCAGCAGTGAGGCCAGCGGGGCCTACAATGAGCAGTTCTTC. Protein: CASSEASGAYNEQFF. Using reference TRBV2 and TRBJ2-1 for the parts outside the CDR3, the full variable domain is EPEVTQTPSHQVTQMGQEVILRCVPISNHLYFYWYRQILGQKVEFLVSFYNNEISEKSEIFDDQFSVERPDGSNFTLKIRSTKLEDSAMYFCASSEASGAYNEQFFGPGTRLTVL.

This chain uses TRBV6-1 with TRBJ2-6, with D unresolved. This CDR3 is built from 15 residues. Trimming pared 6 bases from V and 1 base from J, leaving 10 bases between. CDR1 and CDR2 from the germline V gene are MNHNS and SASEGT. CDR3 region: CASRALLSGANVLTF. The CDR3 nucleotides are TGTGCCAGCAGGGCCCTGTTGTCTGGGGCCAACGTCCTGACTTTC.

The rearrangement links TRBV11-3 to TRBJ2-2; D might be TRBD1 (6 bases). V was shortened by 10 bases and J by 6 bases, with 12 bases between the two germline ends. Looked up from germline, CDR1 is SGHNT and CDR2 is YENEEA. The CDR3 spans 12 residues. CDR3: CAIAGDAGELFF. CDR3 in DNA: TGTGCCATCGCAGGGGACGCCGGGGAGCTGTTTTTT.

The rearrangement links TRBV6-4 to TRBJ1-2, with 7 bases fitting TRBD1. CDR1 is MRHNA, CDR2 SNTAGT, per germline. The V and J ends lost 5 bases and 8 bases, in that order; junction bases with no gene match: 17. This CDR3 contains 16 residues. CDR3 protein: CASSLRDSPLGEGYTF. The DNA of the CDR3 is TGTGCCAGCAGTCTCCGGGACAGCCCTCTAGGAGAGGGCTACACCTTC.

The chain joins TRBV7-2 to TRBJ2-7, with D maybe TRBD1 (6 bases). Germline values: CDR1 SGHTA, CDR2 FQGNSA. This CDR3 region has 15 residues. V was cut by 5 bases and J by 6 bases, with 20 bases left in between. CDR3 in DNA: TGTGCCAGCAGCCTGATGGGACACCGGTTCTCCGAGCAGTACTTC. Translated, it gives CASSLMGHRFSEQYF.

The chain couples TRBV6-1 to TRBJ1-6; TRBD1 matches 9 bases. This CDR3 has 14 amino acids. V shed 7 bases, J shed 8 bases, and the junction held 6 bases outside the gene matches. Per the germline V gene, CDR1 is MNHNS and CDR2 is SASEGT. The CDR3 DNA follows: TGTGCCAGCACGCCGGGACAGGGATATTCACCCCTCCACTTT. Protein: CASTPGQGYSPLHF.

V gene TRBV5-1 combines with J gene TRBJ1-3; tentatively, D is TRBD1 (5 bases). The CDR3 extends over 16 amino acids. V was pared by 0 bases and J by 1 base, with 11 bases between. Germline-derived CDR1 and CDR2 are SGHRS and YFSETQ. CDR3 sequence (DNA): TGCGCCAGCAGCTTGGCCGTCGGGGGGTCTGGAAACACCATATATTTT. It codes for CASSLAVGGSGNTIYF. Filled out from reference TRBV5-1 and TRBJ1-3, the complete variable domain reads KAGVTQTPRYLIKTRGQQVTLSCSPISGHRSVSWYQQTPGQGLQFLFEYFSETQRNKGNFPGRFSGRQFSNSRSEMNVSTLELGDSALYLCASSLAVGGSGNTIYFGEGSWLTVV.

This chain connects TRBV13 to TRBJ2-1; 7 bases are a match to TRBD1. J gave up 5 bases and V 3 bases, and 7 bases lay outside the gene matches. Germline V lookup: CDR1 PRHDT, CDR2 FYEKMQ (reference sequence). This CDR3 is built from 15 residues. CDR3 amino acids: CASSFDRVGDNEQFF. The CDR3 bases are TGTGCCAGCAGCTTCGACAGGGTAGGCGACAATGAGCAGTTCTTC.

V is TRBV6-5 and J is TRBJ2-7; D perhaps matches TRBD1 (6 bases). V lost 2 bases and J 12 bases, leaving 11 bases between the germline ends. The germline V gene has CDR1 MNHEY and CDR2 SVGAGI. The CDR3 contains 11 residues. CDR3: CASSYGGRGYF. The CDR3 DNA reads TGTGCCAGCAGTTACGGCGGCAGGGGGTACTTC.

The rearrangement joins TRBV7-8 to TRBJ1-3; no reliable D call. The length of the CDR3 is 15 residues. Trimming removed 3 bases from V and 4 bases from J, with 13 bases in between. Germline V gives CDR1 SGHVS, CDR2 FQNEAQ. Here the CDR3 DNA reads TGTGCCAGCAGCTTCAACAGTGGGCCAGGAAACACCATATATTTT. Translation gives CASSFNSGPGNTIYF.

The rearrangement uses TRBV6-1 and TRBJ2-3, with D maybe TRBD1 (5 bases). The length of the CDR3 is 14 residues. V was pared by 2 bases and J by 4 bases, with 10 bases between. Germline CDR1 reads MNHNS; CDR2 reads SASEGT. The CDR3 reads CASSEILTADTQYF. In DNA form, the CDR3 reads TGTGCCAGCAGTGAAATTTTGACAGCAGATACGCAGTATTTT.

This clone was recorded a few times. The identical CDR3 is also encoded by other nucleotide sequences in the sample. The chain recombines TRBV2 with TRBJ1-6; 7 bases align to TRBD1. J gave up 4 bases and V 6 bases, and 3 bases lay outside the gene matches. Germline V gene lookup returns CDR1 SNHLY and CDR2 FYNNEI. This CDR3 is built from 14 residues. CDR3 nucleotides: TGTGCCAGCAGCTTGACAGGGTATAATTCACCCCTCCACTTT. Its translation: CASSLTGYNSPLHF.

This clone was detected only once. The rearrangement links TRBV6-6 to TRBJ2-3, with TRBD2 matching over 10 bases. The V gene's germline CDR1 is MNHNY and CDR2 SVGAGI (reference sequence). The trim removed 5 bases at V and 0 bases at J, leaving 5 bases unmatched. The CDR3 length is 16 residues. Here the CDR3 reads CASSPWTSGSTDTQYF. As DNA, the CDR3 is TGTGCCAGCAGTCCCTGGACTAGCGGAAGCACAGATACGCAGTATTTT.

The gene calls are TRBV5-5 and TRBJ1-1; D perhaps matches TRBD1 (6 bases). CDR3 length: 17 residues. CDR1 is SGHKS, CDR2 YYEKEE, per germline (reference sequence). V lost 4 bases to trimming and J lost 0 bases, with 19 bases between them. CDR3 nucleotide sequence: TGTGCCAGCAGCGGGGGCTTGGAGCTCATAGTGAACACTGAAGCTTTCTTT. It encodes CASSGGLELIVNTEAFF.

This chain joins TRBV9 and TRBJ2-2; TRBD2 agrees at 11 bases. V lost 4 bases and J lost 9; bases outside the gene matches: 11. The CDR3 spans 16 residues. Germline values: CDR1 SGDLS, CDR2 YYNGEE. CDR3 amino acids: CASSPNSGRAMRELFF. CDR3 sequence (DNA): TGTGCCAGCAGCCCAAATAGCGGGAGGGCAATGAGGGAGCTGTTTTTT. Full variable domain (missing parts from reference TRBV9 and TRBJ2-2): DSGVTQTPKHLITATGQRVTLRCSPRSGDLSVYWYQQSLDQGLQFLIQYYNGEERAKGNILERFSAQQFPDLHSELNLSSLELGDSALYFCASSPNSGRAMRELFFGEGSRLTVL.

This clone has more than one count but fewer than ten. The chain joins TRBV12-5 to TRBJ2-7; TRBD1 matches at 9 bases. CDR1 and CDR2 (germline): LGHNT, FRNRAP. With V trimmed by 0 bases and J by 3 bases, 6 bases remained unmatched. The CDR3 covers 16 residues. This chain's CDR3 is CASGLVLRDRDYEQYF. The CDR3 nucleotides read TGTGCTAGTGGTTTGGTACTGAGGGACAGGGACTACGAGCAGTACTTC.

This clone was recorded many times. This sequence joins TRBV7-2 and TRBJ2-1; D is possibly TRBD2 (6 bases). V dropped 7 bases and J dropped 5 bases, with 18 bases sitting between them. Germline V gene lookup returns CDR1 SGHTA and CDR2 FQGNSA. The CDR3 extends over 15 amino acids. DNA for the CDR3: TGTGCCAGCACCCAACAAAAGGGACTGAACAATGAGCAGTTCTTC. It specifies CASTQQKGLNNEQFF.

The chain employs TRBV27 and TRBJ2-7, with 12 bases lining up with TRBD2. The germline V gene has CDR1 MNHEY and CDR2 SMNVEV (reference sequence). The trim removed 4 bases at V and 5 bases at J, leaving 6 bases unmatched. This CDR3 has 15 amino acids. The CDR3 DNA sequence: TGTGCCAGCAGTTCCCCACTAGCGGGAGGAAACGAGCAGTACTTC. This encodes CASSSPLAGGNEQYF.

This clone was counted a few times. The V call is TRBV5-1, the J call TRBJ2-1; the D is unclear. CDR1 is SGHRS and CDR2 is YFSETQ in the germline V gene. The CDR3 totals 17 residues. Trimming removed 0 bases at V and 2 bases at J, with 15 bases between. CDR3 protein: CASSLDQRASAYNEQFF. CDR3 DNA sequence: TGCGCCAGCAGCTTGGATCAGCGAGCTTCGGCCTACAATGAGCAGTTCTTC.

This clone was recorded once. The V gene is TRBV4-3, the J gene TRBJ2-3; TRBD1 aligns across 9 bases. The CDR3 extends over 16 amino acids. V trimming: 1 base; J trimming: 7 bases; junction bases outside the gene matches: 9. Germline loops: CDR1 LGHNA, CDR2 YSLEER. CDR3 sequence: CASSQGGGQGLHTQYF. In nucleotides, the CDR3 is TGCGCCAGCAGCCAAGGCGGAGGACAGGGGCTTCATACGCAGTATTTT.

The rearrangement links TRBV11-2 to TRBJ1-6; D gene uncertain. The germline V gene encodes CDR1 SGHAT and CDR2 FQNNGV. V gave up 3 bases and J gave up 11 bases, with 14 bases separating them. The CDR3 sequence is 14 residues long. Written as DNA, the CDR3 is TGTGCCAGCAGCTTCAGTGGGCCTATGACACCCCTCCACTTT. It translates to CASSFSGPMTPLHF. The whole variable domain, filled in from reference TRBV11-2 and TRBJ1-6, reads EAGVAQSPRYKIIEKRQSVAFWCNPISGHATLYWYQQILGQGPKLLIQFQNNGVVDDSQLPKDRFSAERLKGVDSTLKIQPAKLEDSAVYLCASSFSGPMTPLHFGNGTRLTVT.